These 29 T cell receptor beta chains were sequenced from one sample in a study of identical twins. TCRdb fed the 5' RACE reads into MiXCR, producing one record per CDR3 protein. The sample comprises about 520,000 distinct CDR3 sequences, 20% to 25% of which are singletons, and roughly 0.9% rests with the top ten. This same sample was also part of a study on T cells expressing NK-cell markers.

Sequencing was performed on CD4+ T cells sorted from blood. The receptors were sampled from a woman aged 18-29 years in good health.

The chain recombines TRBV9 with TRBJ2-3, with a tentative D call TRBD2 (6 bases). CDR3 length: 17 amino acids. Germline assignment: CDR1 SGDLS and CDR2 YYNGEE. Between the trimmed V and J ends, which lost 4 bases and 2 bases, there was a span of 20 bases. CDR3 bases: TGTGCCAGCAGCCCGGCCGGTGGTAGCGGCAACACAGATACGCAGTATTTT. This codes for CASSPAGGSGNTDTQYF.

This clonotype was counted a few times. V usage is TRBV6-1 and J usage is TRBJ2-7; TRBD2 aligns across 9 bases. The CDR3 runs 15 residues. The V and J ends lost 8 bases and 6 bases, in that order; junction bases with no gene match: 14. The V gene's germline CDR1 is MNHNS and CDR2 SASEGT. CDR3 bases: TGTGCCAGCGCCCTCGGTAAAAGCGGGGGGCGCGAGCAGTACTTC. This gives the protein CASALGKSGGREQYF.

This clonotype was observed many times. The J gene is TRBJ2-5, the V gene TRBV4-3; D uncertain. Germline CDR1 reads LGHNA; CDR2 reads YSLEER. V lost 1 base to trimming and J lost 2 bases, with 5 bases between them. The CDR3 loop spans 13 amino acids. CDR3 sequence: CASSQGLQETQYF. The CDR3 DNA follows: TGCGCCAGCAGCCAAGGACTTCAAGAGACCCAGTACTTC.

This clonotype was counted a few times. The chain carries TRBV29-1 and TRBJ1-2; D gene unclear. Trimming pared 4 bases from V and 5 bases from J, leaving 11 bases between. CDR1 and CDR2 (germline): SQVTM, ANQGSEA. The length of the CDR3 is 12 residues. The CDR3 bases are TGCAGCGTTGTAAGGACGGAGTATGGCTACACCTTC. Residues: CSVVRTEYGYTF.

This clonotype came up a few times. V usage is TRBV27 and J usage is TRBJ2-7; 9 bases are shared with TRBD1. The CDR3 runs to 14 residues. Trimming at V came to 5 bases and at J to 4 bases, leaving 6 bases not matched to a gene. Looked up from germline, CDR1 is MNHEY and CDR2 is SMNVEV (reference sequence). The CDR3 nucleotides are TGTGCCAGCAGTAGCGGACAGGGGCGTTACGAGCAGTACTTC. Its protein product is CASSSGQGRYEQYF.

CDR3 DNA: TGTGCCAGTAGGTCGCCGGGACAGGGTAAGAACACTGAAGCTTTCTTT. Amino acid sequence: CASRSPGQGKNTEAFF. The chain uses TRBV19 and TRBJ1-1; 9 nucleotides line up with TRBD1. The CDR3 runs to 16 residues. With 6 bases clipped from V and 1 base from J, the junction kept 9 bases outside the gene matches. CDR1 is LNHDA, CDR2 SQIVND, per germline (reference sequence).

This clonotype has a handful of counts. CDR3 amino acids: CSALPLAESYNEQFF. CDR3 nucleotide sequence: TGCAGTGCTCTCCCTTTAGCGGAATCCTACAATGAGCAGTTCTTC. This rearrangement joins TRBV20-1 to TRBJ2-1, with D perhaps TRBD2 (6 bases). Trimming pared 5 bases from V and 1 base from J, leaving 15 bases between. This CDR3 region has 15 residues. Per the germline V gene, CDR1 is DFQATT and CDR2 is SNEGSKA (reference sequence).

J is TRBJ1-5 and V is TRBV20-1; weak D call: TRBD1 (6 bases). Trimming took 0 bases from V and 2 from J, leaving 17 bases between them. This CDR3 has 17 residues. The germline V gene encodes CDR1 DFQATT and CDR2 SNEGSKA (reference sequence). The CDR3 coding sequence is TGCAGTGCTAGAGATCCCCGGGCAGGGGTAGGCAATCAGCCCCAGCATTTT. The encoded protein is CSARDPRAGVGNQPQHF.

V usage is TRBV20-1 and J usage is TRBJ1-2; 11 bases agree with TRBD1. Germline V CDR1 and CDR2: DFQATT, SNEGSKA (reference sequence). J gave up 2 bases and V 5 bases, and 4 bases lay outside the gene matches. The CDR3 runs 14 residues. The CDR3 sequence is CSADRDRGNYGYTF. As DNA, the CDR3 is TGCAGTGCTGACCGGGACAGGGGGAACTATGGCTACACCTTC.

The chain recombines TRBV2 with TRBJ1-2, with unresolved D. The V end was cut by 7 bases, the J end by 0 bases, with 9 bases between. The length of the CDR3 is 13 residues. CDR1 and CDR2 (germline): SNHLY, FYNNEI. The CDR3 sequence is CASMQQTNYGYTF. In DNA form, the CDR3 reads TGTGCCAGCATGCAGCAAACTAACTATGGCTACACCTTC.

This chain joins TRBV6-2 or TRBV6-3 and TRBJ2-3; tentative D call: TRBD2 (6 bases). This CDR3 spans 14 amino acids. Per the germline V gene, CDR1 is MNHEY and CDR2 is SVGEGT. Trimming left V 0 bases short and J 7 bases short, with 11 bases between. This CDR3 reads CASSYSRGGNTQYF. The CDR3 DNA reads as TGTGCCAGCAGTTACTCCCGGGGAGGAAATACGCAGTATTTT.

The chain uses TRBV12-3 or TRBV12-4 and TRBJ1-2; 7 nucleotides agree with TRBD1. Trimming at V came to 6 bases and at J to 0 bases, leaving 7 bases not matched to a gene. This CDR3 has 15 amino acids. The chain's CDR3 is CASRNGQASNYGYTF. In DNA, the CDR3 is TGTGCCAGCAGAAACGGACAGGCTTCTAACTATGGCTACACCTTC.

DNA for the CDR3: TGCAGCGTTAGCCTTAACACTGAAGCTTTCTTT. Protein product: CSVSLNTEAFF. The rearrangement uses TRBV29-1 and TRBJ1-1, with unresolved D. The germline CDR1 and CDR2 sequences are SQVTM and ANQGSEA. V lost 5 bases to trimming and J lost 2 bases, with 6 bases between them. The CDR3 covers 11 residues.

V gene TRBV6-5 combines with J gene TRBJ1-5, with 11 bases aligning to TRBD1. The CDR3 is 15 residues long. In germline, CDR1 is MNHEY, CDR2 SVGAGI. The junction had 9 bases not matched to a gene; V was cut back by 4 bases and J by 10 bases. CDR3 residues: CASSSGTGGLGPQHF. Here the CDR3 DNA reads TGTGCCAGCAGTTCCGGGACAGGGGGTTTGGGACCCCAGCATTTT.

This clonotype turned up a few times. This chain uses TRBV12-3 or TRBV12-4 with TRBJ2-1, with TRBD2 identical over 11 bases. There are 16 residues in the CDR3. The junction had 10 bases not matched to a gene; V was cut back by 5 bases and J by 7 bases. The CDR3 bases are TGTGCCAGCAGTCCCTGGGTAGCGGGAGGGCCAAATGAGCAGTTCTTC. It yields the protein CASSPWVAGGPNEQFF.

The chain combines TRBV5-6 with TRBJ2-5; D unclear. The germline gives CDR1 SGHDT, CDR2 YYEEEE. V shed 3 bases and J shed 5 bases, with 11 bases lying between them. The CDR3 is 13 amino acids. The CDR3 sequence: CASSSLGWETQYF. CDR3 DNA: TGTGCCAGCAGCTCTTTGGGGTGGGAGACCCAGTACTTC. Full variable domain (remainder filled in from reference TRBV5-6 and TRBJ2-5): DAGVTQSPTHLIKTRGQQVTLRCSPKSGHDTVSWYQQALGQGPQFIFQYYEEEERQRGNFPDRFSGHQFPNYSSELNVNALLLGDSALYLCASSSLGWETQYFGPGTRLLVL.

This clonotype was seen a handful of times. The rearrangement links TRBV9 to TRBJ2-1; D unclear. The CDR3 is made up of 15 amino acids. With 4 bases removed from V and 7 bases from J, the gap between germline ends came to 18 bases. Germline V gene lookup returns CDR1 SGDLS and CDR2 YYNGEE. This CDR3 is CASSSQLLAVNEQFF. CDR3 in DNA: TGTGCCAGCAGCTCGCAGCTGTTAGCTGTGAATGAGCAGTTCTTC. Full variable domain (rest looked up from reference TRBV9 and TRBJ2-1): DSGVTQTPKHLITATGQRVTLRCSPRSGDLSVYWYQQSLDQGLQFLIQYYNGEERAKGNILERFSAQQFPDLHSELNLSSLELGDSALYFCASSSQLLAVNEQFFGPGTRLTVL.

The sample holds a few counts of this clonotype. The rearrangement links TRBV20-1 to TRBJ2-6; TRBD1 aligns across 8 bases. The CDR3 extends over 16 amino acids. The V gene end was trimmed by 3 bases and the J gene end by 3 bases; junction bases not matched to a gene: 7. In germline, CDR1 is DFQATT, CDR2 SNEGSKA (reference sequence). CDR3 sequence reads: CSASVRGQFGANVLTF. DNA of the CDR3: TGCAGTGCTAGCGTCAGGGGGCAATTTGGGGCCAACGTCCTGACTTTC.

The sample holds a few counts of this clonotype. This chain links TRBV10-3 with TRBJ2-7, with D perhaps given as TRBD1 or TRBD2 (5 bases each). CDR1 ENHRY and CDR2 SYGVKD come from the germline V gene. This CDR3 is built from 13 residues. The V gene lost 6 bases and the J gene lost 2 bases, with 11 bases spanning the gap. The CDR3 bases are TGTGCCATCAGAGTGACAGCGGCCTACGAGCAGTACTTC. Its translation is CAIRVTAAYEQYF.

Remarks on this clonotype: Relative to the germline gene, one junction end is altered; a read error may explain this. The chain links TRBV11-1 to TRBJ2-2; TRBD1 matches at 9 bases. CDR1 is SGHAT, CDR2 FQDESV, per germline (reference sequence). The CDR3 spans 18 residues. CDR3 protein: CASRLGGPGQGSTGELFF. CDR3 coding DNA: TGTGCCAGCCGCTTAGGAGGACCGGGACAGGGATCCACCGGGGAGCTGTTTTTT.

CDR3 in amino acids: CSAESQGTNYEQYF. CDR3 sequence (DNA): TGCAGTGCGGAGAGCCAGGGCACTAACTACGAGCAGTACTTC. The rearrangement uses TRBV20-1 and TRBJ2-7, with D maybe TRBD1 (5 bases). This CDR3 contains 14 residues. CDR1 is DFQATT, CDR2 SNEGSKA, per germline (reference sequence). Trimming pared 6 bases from V and 3 bases from J, leaving 18 bases between.

The chain is built from TRBV29-1 and TRBJ1-2; D is undetermined. Germline-derived CDR1 and CDR2 are SQVTM and ANQGSEA. This CDR3 spans 14 amino acids. The V end was cut by 4 bases, the J end by 8 bases, with 20 bases between. CDR3 bases: TGCAGCGTTGGGGTATTAGGGCCTCGACGCGGCTACACCTTC. It yields the protein CSVGVLGPRRGYTF.

This clonotype was counted a few times. The V gene is TRBV7-9, the J gene TRBJ2-5; D uncertain. The CDR3 consists of 13 residues. The germline CDR1 and CDR2 sequences are SEHNR and FQNEAQ (reference sequence). The V and J ends lost 0 bases and 1 base respectively, with 3 bases between them. The CDR3 coding sequence is TGTGCCAGCAGCTTAGCCCGCCAAGAGACCCAGTACTTC. It yields the protein CASSLARQETQYF.

This chain links TRBV20-1 with TRBJ2-7, with D unclear. The germline V gene encodes CDR1 DFQATT and CDR2 SNEGSKA (reference sequence). This CDR3 has 13 amino acids. Trimming stripped 2 bases from V and 6 bases from J, with 14 bases between. CDR3 bases: TGCAGTGCTAGATTGGCGCTGAGTACCGAGCAGTACTTC. Translating it yields CSARLALSTEQYF.

Of note for this clonotype: A clone one base away is much larger, so this may be a read error. CDR3 residues: CASSPSTAAGPYDQYF. The DNA of the CDR3 is TGTGCCAGCAGTCCCTCAACTGCCGCCGGGCCCTACGATCAGTACTTC. The chain has TRBV12-3 or TRBV12-4 and TRBJ2-7; no reliable D call. This CDR3 is built from 16 residues.

The chain has TRBV9 and TRBJ2-2; D ambiguous. Trimming cost V 0 bases and J 7 bases, with 10 bases left between them. Germline V lookup: CDR1 SGDLS, CDR2 YYNGEE. This CDR3 has 14 amino acids. The CDR3 spells CASSVEGLVGELFF. DNA for the CDR3: TGTGCCAGCAGCGTAGAAGGTCTCGTCGGGGAGCTGTTTTTT. The whole variable domain, filled in from reference TRBV9 and TRBJ2-2, reads DSGVTQTPKHLITATGQRVTLRCSPRSGDLSVYWYQQSLDQGLQFLIQYYNGEERAKGNILERFSAQQFPDLHSELNLSSLELGDSALYFCASSVEGLVGELFFGEGSRLTVL.

This sequence joins TRBV7-6 and TRBJ2-5, with TRBD2 matching 9 bases. V was pared by 5 bases and J by 2 bases, with 9 bases of the junction left unmatched. CDR1 is SGHVS, CDR2 FNYEAQ, per germline. This CDR3 region has 16 residues. The CDR3 coding sequence is TGTGCCAGCAGCCGGGGGGGGACTAGCAGTCAAGAGACCCAGTACTTC. Its translation is CASSRGGTSSQETQYF.

This clonotype was counted many times. The CDR3 sequence: CASSSGQLTDTQYF. CDR3 nucleotide sequence: TGTGCCAGCAGCTCGGGACAGCTCACAGATACGCAGTATTTT. This chain links TRBV5-5 with TRBJ2-3, with 7 bases matching TRBD1. The CDR3 loop spans 14 amino acids. J lost 2 bases, V lost 3 bases, and 3 bases had no gene match. Germline loops: CDR1 SGHKS, CDR2 YYEKEE (reference sequence).

The table lists this clonotype with a few counts. The V and J genes are TRBV29-1 and TRBJ2-7; D not resolved. Germline V gene sequence: CDR1 SQVTM, CDR2 ANQGSEA. The CDR3 spans 10 residues. Trimming pared 6 bases from V and 5 bases from J, leaving 8 bases between. The CDR3 region has the DNA TGCAGCGTCATAAGAAACGAGCAGTACTTC. This codes for CSVIRNEQYF.